This TCR beta chain appears in the sequencing data of a study of T cells in Graves' hyperthyroidism and ophthalmopathy. Trimming removed 4 bases at V and 2 bases at J, with 13 bases between. Germline loops: CDR1 ENHRY, CDR2 SYGVKD. This CDR3 comprises 15 residues. There were TCR beta CDR3 regions amplified from RNA transcripts. A first-round RT-PCR of the TCR CDR3 used the HTBI primer set. Via MiXCR, TCRdb re-called the multiplex PCR reads, giving one row per CDR3 protein. This table holds 550,000 to 650,000 distinct CDR3 sequences, approximately 15% found once. PBMCs stemmed from 10 ml fresh peripheral blood.

The chain is built from TRBV10-3 and TRBJ2-3; D is perhaps TRBD1 or TRBD2 (5 bases each). This receptor was obtained from a woman aged 25 to 39 with Graves' hyperthyroidism that later progressed to Graves' ophthalmopathy. Sequences were obtained from blood. CDR3 amino acids: CAISGLGRSTDTQYF. CDR3 nucleotide sequence: TGTGCCATCAGTGGATTGGGACGGTCCACAGATACGCAGTATTTT.